Sequencing of this T cell receptor beta chain was carried out in a study of T cells in Graves' hyperthyroidism and ophthalmopathy. This clonotype was observed once. A read error may be the cause here, since a much bigger clone is one base away. Trimming removed 6 bases at V and 3 bases at J, with 21 bases between. CDR3 length equals 15 residues. The germline V gene has CDR1 DFQATT and CDR2 SNEGSKA (reference sequence). TCR beta CDR3 regions were amplified from RNA transcripts. When the TCR CDR3 underwent first-round RT-PCR, the HTBI primer set was used. Via MiXCR, TCRdb re-called the multiplex PCR reads, giving one row per CDR3 protein. The sample lists 400,000 to 600,000 distinct CDR3 sequences; roughly 15% were seen once.

The gene calls are TRBV20-1 and TRBJ2-7, with D perhaps TRBD1 (5 bases). The material sequenced was blood. The source is a woman aged 30 to 39 with Graves' ophthalmopathy. CDR3 loop: CSAYTPRQGGYEQYF. The CDR3 DNA sequence: TGCAGTGCCTATACTCCTCGGCAGGGTGGCTACGAGCAGTACTTC.